Sequencing of this TCR beta chain was carried out in a study of T cells after yellow fever vaccination. Study-wide findings and caveats: Boosting was followed by the reappearance of most primary-vaccination clones (under 97% CD4, 85% to 90% CD8).

To note about this clonotype: The antigen is undetermined.

Trimming removed 3 bases at V and 4 bases at J, with 8 bases between. This CDR3 spans 13 amino acids. The TCR cDNA carried a universal primer site and UMIs from 5'RACE template switching. MiXCR, applied by TCRdb to the 5' RACE reads, yields one record per CDR3 protein. Seen here are 400,000 to 450,000 distinct CDR3 sequences, around a sixth observed once, and the top ten hold 15% to 20%. V is TRBV12-3 or TRBV12-4 and J is TRBJ2-3; D uncertain. This clonotype was sampled from a man younger than 30 who received the YFV17D yellow fever vaccine. The starting material was PBMCs, obtained before the yellow fever booster vaccination. The CDR3 region is CASSFRVADTQYF. The CDR3 coding sequence is TGTGCCAGCAGTTTCCGGGTTGCAGATACGCAGTATTTT.